The 24 T cell receptor beta chains given below trace back to one sample, sequenced in a study of sequential checkpoint blockade in melanoma. Treatment here: randomized to nivolumab then ipilimumab (arm A) or the reverse (arm B). Measured with immunoSEQ multiplex PCR; TCRdb has only the in-frame clones, and not every one. The data contain tens of thousands of clones, 65% to 75% of them singletons. The sequenced sample was CD8+ T cells sorted from blood (inferred from file names), obtained from a patient given nivolumab and ipilimumab in sequence. These receptors all come from a human donor with melanoma.

The chain couples TRBV7-6 to TRBJ1-4, with D possibly being TRBD1 (5 bases). The CDR3 spans 15 residues. V lost 1 base, J lost 6 bases, and 12 bases lay in between. The germline CDR1 and CDR2 sequences are SGHVS and FNYEAQ. The CDR3 bases are TGTGCCAGCAGCTTAGGGCCCAGGGCGGATGAAAAACTGTTTTTT. It is translated as CASSLGPRADEKLFF.

This chain links TRBV19 with TRBJ1-2; D unresolved. V was trimmed by 3 bases and J by 4 bases, leaving 12 bases between them. The CDR3 has 14 residues. Germline V gene data show CDR1 as LNHDA and CDR2 as SQIVND (reference sequence). DNA of the CDR3: TGTGCCAGTAGTATGCGCGACACCTCCTATGGCTACACCTTC. Translation: CASSMRDTSYGYTF.

The rearrangement links TRBV27 to TRBJ1-2, with 7 bases fitting TRBD1. The CDR3 sequence is 14 residues long. V shed 0 bases, J shed 6 bases, and the junction held 4 bases outside the gene matches. Germline V gene data show CDR1 as MNHEY and CDR2 as SMNVEV (reference sequence). CDR3 in DNA: TGTGCCAGCAGTTTATCGGTAGGGGGCAATGGCTACACCTTC. It encodes CASSLSVGGNGYTF.

The chain employs TRBV27 and TRBJ1-2, with TRBD1 as a possible D gene (6 bases). This CDR3 region has 14 residues. The germline V and J ends were trimmed by 7 bases and 8 bases, with 20 bases remaining between them. Germline V CDR1 and CDR2: MNHEY, SMNVEV (reference sequence). The CDR3 coding sequence is TGTGCCAGCAAAATGGTAGCGGGACAAGGCGGCTACACCTTC. Translated: CASKMVAGQGGYTF.

This clone was counted between two and nine times. One end of the junction varies from germline; a read error may be responsible. V and J are TRBV7-3 and TRBJ2-3, with 8 bases that match TRBD2. The CDR3 has 15 residues. The germline gives CDR1 SGHTA, CDR2 FQGTGA. CDR3 nucleotide sequence: TGCGCCAGCAGCCTAGTCGGGGGGGGCACAGATACGCAGTATTTT. This gives the protein CASSLVGGGTDTQYF.

V and J are TRBV2 and TRBJ1-1, with D maybe TRBD1 (6 bases). The germline V gene encodes CDR1 SNHLY and CDR2 FYNNEI. CDR3 length: 15 residues. Deletions cut 3 bases from V and 7 bases from J, with 18 bases between. The DNA of the CDR3 is TGTGCCAGCAGTGAGGGCAGGGGAGAACGGGGTGAAGCTTTCTTT. It is translated as CASSEGRGERGEAFF.

This clone was detected only once. The CDR3 loop reads CASSLPSGGPFSTDTQYF. The DNA of the CDR3 is TGTGCCAGCAGTTTACCTAGCGGGGGACCCTTTAGCACAGATACGCAGTATTTT. The rearrangement uses TRBV28 and TRBJ2-3; 10 bases agree with TRBD2. The CDR3 is made up of 18 amino acids. Germline loops: CDR1 MDHEN, CDR2 SYDVKM. V shed 2 bases, J shed 0 bases, and the junction held 8 bases outside the gene matches.

The chain has TRBV4-2 and TRBJ2-5, with D unclear. The CDR3 sequence is 13 residues long. Per the germline V gene, CDR1 is LGHNA and CDR2 is YNFKEQ. Trimming cost V 3 bases and J 5 bases, with 10 bases left between them. The CDR3 region is CASSHSRPETQYF. The CDR3 coding sequence is TGTGCCAGCAGCCATTCGAGGCCGGAGACCCAGTACTTC.

This chain joins TRBV7-3 and TRBJ2-5; the match to TRBD1 covers 8 bases. There are 13 residues in the CDR3. Germline V gives CDR1 SGHTA, CDR2 FQGTGA. Unmatched junction bases numbered 3, after V lost 2 bases and J lost 7 bases. As DNA, the CDR3 is TGTGCCAGCAGCTTATCACAGGGGGGGACCCAGTACTTC. The encoded protein is CASSLSQGGTQYF.

The chain joins TRBV27 to TRBJ2-1; 7 bases agree with TRBD1. Losses at the gene ends were 4 bases for V and 8 bases for J; bases not matched to a gene: 14. The CDR3 has 16 amino acids. Germline values: CDR1 MNHEY, CDR2 SMNVEV (reference sequence). CDR3 residues: CASSSRPTGVVDEQFF. Written as DNA, the CDR3 is TGTGCCAGCAGTTCAAGACCTACAGGGGTCGTCGATGAGCAGTTCTTC.

The J gene is TRBJ2-7, the V gene TRBV4-2; D is perhaps TRBD1 (7 bases). The CDR3 extends over 16 amino acids. The ends were cut back, 0 bases at V and 0 bases at J, with 12 bases in the middle. The germline V gene has CDR1 LGHNA and CDR2 YNFKEQ. CDR3 DNA sequence: TGTGCCAGCAGCCAAGACCAGGGGGGTAGCTCCTACGAGCAGTACTTC. This sequence encodes CASSQDQGGSSYEQYF.

The genes are TRBV28 and TRBJ2-2, with a weak D call TRBD1 (6 bases). The V end was cut by 8 bases, the J end by 4 bases, with 11 bases between. Germline assignment: CDR1 MDHEN and CDR2 SYDVKM. The CDR3 is 13 amino acids. CDR3 in DNA: TGTGCCAGCGGATACAGGGCCACCGGGGAGCTGTTTTTT. Protein product: CASGYRATGELFF.

The chain is built from TRBV12-5 and TRBJ1-2; 7 bases align to TRBD1. Unmatched junction bases numbered 17, after V lost 7 bases and J lost 12 bases. The CDR3 covers 14 residues. Germline loops: CDR1 LGHNT, CDR2 FRNRAP. The CDR3 loop is CASAPPGQLMGNTF. CDR3 DNA sequence: TGTGCTAGTGCCCCTCCGGGACAGCTCATGGGTAACACCTTC.

In its sample, this clone ranks as large. The chain has TRBV6-1 and TRBJ2-1, with a possible D match to TRBD1 (5 bases). There are 14 residues in the CDR3. Germline values: CDR1 MNHNS, CDR2 SASEGT. V gave up 7 bases and J gave up 1 base, with 11 bases separating them. The CDR3 DNA is TGTGCCAGCACCCAGGGTCTGTCCTACAATGAGCAGTTCTTC. Translation: CASTQGLSYNEQFF.

The CDR3 loop reads CASSLGTGYVSWGYTF. The CDR3, as DNA: TGTGCCAGCAGCTTAGGGACAGGCTACGTTAGCTGGGGCTACACCTTC. This chain links TRBV7-6 with TRBJ1-2; 7 positions agree with TRBD1. Unmatched junction bases numbered 13, after V lost 1 base and J lost 8 bases. Looked up from germline, CDR1 is SGHVS and CDR2 is FNYEAQ. The CDR3 totals 16 residues.

The chain has TRBV5-6 and TRBJ1-1, with unresolved D. This CDR3 has 13 residues. V lost 1 base and J lost 4, with 8 bases in between. Looked up from germline, CDR1 is SGHDT and CDR2 is YYEEEE. DNA of the CDR3: TGTGCCAGCAGCTTGTGGTCGGGCACTGAAGCTTTCTTT. Its protein product is CASSLWSGTEAFF.

By share, this clone counts as medium-sized. The V call is TRBV19, the J call TRBJ1-5; no clear D. CDR1 is LNHDA and CDR2 is SQIVND in the germline V gene (reference sequence). The length of the CDR3 is 13 residues. The V end was cut by 1 base, the J end by 7 bases, with 8 bases between. The CDR3 DNA reads as TGTGCCAGTAGTATAGGGTTTAGACAGCCCCAGCATTTT. It translates to CASSIGFRQPQHF.

This clone was counted once. The genes are TRBV7-8 and TRBJ1-5; D is uncertain. The CDR3 is 12 residues long. In germline, CDR1 is SGHVS, CDR2 FQNEAQ. Trimming pared 6 bases from V and 2 bases from J, leaving 5 bases between. The CDR3 here is CASRSGNQPQHF. The CDR3 coding sequence is TGTGCCAGCAGGTCGGGCAATCAGCCCCAGCATTTT.

The genes are TRBV4-3 and TRBJ1-2; 9 nucleotides line up with TRBD1. V lost 5 bases and J lost 3; bases outside the gene matches: 7. The CDR3 contains 15 residues. Per the germline V gene, CDR1 is LGHNA and CDR2 is YSLEER. The CDR3 DNA follows: TGCGCCAGCAGCGTGGACAGGGGAGCGTACTATGGCTACACCTTC. This sequence encodes CASSVDRGAYYGYTF.

This clone was counted only a few times. The rearrangement joins TRBV28 to TRBJ1-1; D perhaps matches TRBD1 (6 bases). Germline V gives CDR1 MDHEN, CDR2 SYDVKM. The CDR3 has 13 residues. Trimming took 5 bases from V and 3 from J, leaving 10 bases between them. CDR3 bases: TGTGCCAGCAGTGTCCCAGGGGACACTGAAGCTTTCTTT. Residues: CASSVPGDTEAFF.

This clone appeared a single time. This sequence joins TRBV7-2 and TRBJ2-2, with 9 positions matching TRBD1. The V segment lost 5 bases and the J segment 3 bases; nucleotides outside the gene matches: 7. Germline V CDR1 and CDR2: SGHTA, FQGNSA. The CDR3 runs 16 residues. This CDR3 reads CASSVQGAWDTGELFF. CDR3 in DNA: TGTGCCAGCAGCGTACAGGGGGCTTGGGACACCGGGGAGCTGTTTTTT.

This clone was recorded a few times. V gene TRBV4-2 combines with J gene TRBJ1-5, with D possibly being TRBD1 (6 bases). From germline, CDR1 is LGHNA and CDR2 YNFKEQ. CDR3 length equals 16 residues. V shed 0 bases and J shed 4 bases, with 13 bases lying between them. CDR3 DNA sequence: TGTGCCAGCAGCCAAGATCTTGACAGGAGTAATCAGCCCCAGCATTTT. The encoded protein is CASSQDLDRSNQPQHF.

In DNA form, the CDR3 reads TGTGCCAGTTATCGTTATGGCTACACCTTC. Its protein product is CASYRYGYTF. The chain carries TRBV6-6 and TRBJ1-2; D not resolved. V was clipped by 9 bases and J by 5 bases, with 7 bases between them. Germline lookup yields CDR1 MNHNY and CDR2 SVGAGI (reference sequence). This CDR3 is built from 10 residues.

V gene TRBV11-2 combines with J gene TRBJ2-7; perhaps TRBD2 as D (5 bases). CDR3 size: 15 residues. CDR1 SGHAT and CDR2 FQNNGV come from the germline V gene. V was cut by 5 bases and J by 0 bases, with 14 bases left in between. The CDR3 DNA reads as TGTGCCAGCAGCCCATTCTACGGGGACTCCTACGAGCAGTACTTC. Translation gives CASSPFYGDSYEQYF. The entire variable domain, with the rest obtained from reference TRBV11-2 and TRBJ2-7, is as follows: EAGVAQSPRYKIIEKRQSVAFWCNPISGHATLYWYQQILGQGPKLLIQFQNNGVVDDSQLPKDRFSAERLKGVDSTLKIQPAKLEDSAVYLCASSPFYGDSYEQYFGPGTRLTVT.